This T cell receptor beta chain stems from a study of identical twins. As for this clonotype: Its target is not known.

Trimming removed 5 bases from V and 3 bases from J; junction bases left unmatched: 13. CDR1 and CDR2 from the germline V gene are SGHRS and YFSETQ. This CDR3 region has 16 residues. Study results and caveats: Cord blood beta clonotypes that were abundant carried fewer insertions, and memory repertoires showed no such trend. Beta out-of-frame sequences displayed a weaker excess of sharing between twins.

TCRdb re-called the 5' RACE reads with MiXCR, one entry per CDR3 protein. Among about 240,000 distinct CDR3 sequences, approximately 10% were seen once, and the ten largest hold about 9.1%. The genes are TRBV5-1 and TRBJ2-5, with TRBD2 matching over 7 bases. Sequencing was carried out using memory T cells sorted from blood. The sequence came from a man aged 50-59 years in good health. CDR3 bases: TGCGCCAGCAGTACCCTAGCGGACCATTCCAAAGAGACCCAGTACTTC. Protein: CASSTLADHSKETQYF. The full variable domain, in which reference TRBV5-1 and TRBJ2-5 provide the parts outside the CDR3, is KAGVTQTPRYLIKTRGQQVTLSCSPISGHRSVSWYQQTPGQGLQFLFEYFSETQRNKGNFPGRFSGRQFSNSRSEMNVSTLELGDSALYLCASSTLADHSKETQYFGPGTRLLVL.